Detailed here is one T cell receptor beta chain. Its antigen is not identified. This sample was included in a study of shared clonotypes between healthy human individuals. General study findings and limits: Expectations were that clonotype sharing among donors would be affected by sequencing depth.

Clones were sequenced by immunoSEQ multiplex PCR, and TCRdb holds only the in-frame ones, with some missing. The sample has over a million clones; about 75% are singletons. V lost 2 bases, J lost 6 bases, and 13 bases lay in between. The CDR3 runs 15 residues. The germline CDR1 and CDR2 sequences are MDHEN and SYDVKM. The TCR sequence derives from a man between 18 and 35 years old in good health. The chain employs TRBV28 and TRBJ2-2; D assignment may be TRBD1 or TRBD2 (6 bases each). Sequences were obtained from memory CD4+ T cells sorted from blood. Subset defined: CD45RA-negative fraction. CDR3 residues: CASSLGGTNAGELFF. The CDR3 coding sequence is TGTGCCAGCAGTTTAGGGGGGACAAACGCCGGGGAGCTGTTTTTT.